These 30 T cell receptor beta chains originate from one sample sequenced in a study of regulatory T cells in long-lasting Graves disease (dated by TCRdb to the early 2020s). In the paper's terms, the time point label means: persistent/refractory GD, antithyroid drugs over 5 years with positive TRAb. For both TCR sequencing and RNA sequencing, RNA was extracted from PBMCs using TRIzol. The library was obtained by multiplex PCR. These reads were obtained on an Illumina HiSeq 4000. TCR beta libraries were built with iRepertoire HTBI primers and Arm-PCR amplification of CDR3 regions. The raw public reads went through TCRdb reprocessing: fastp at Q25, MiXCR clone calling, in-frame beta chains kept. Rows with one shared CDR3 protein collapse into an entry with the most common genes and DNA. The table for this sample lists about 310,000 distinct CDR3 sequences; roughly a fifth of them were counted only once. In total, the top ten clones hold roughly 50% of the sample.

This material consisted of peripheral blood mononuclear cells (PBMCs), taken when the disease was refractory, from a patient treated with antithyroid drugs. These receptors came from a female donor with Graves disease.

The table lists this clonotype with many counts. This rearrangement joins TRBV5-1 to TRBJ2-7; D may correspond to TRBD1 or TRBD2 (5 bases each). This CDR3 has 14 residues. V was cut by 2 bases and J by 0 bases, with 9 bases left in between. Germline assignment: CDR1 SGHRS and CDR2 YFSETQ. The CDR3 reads CASSFGASSYEQYF. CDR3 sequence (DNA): TGCGCCAGCAGCTTCGGGGCAAGCTCCTACGAGCAGTACTTC.

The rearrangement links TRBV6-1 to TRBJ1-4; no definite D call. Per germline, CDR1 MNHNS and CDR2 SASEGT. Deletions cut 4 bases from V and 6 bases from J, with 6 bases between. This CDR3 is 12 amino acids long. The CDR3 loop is CASSAAYEKLFF. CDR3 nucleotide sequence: TGTGCCAGCAGTGCAGCGTATGAAAAACTGTTTTTT.

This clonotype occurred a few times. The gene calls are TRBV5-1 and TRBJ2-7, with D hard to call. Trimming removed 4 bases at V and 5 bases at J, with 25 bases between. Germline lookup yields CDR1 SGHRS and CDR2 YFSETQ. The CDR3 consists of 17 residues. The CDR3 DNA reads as TGCGCCAGCAGCGCCCCTCGTATCGGGCAGGATAACCACGAGCAGTACTTC. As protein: CASSAPRIGQDNHEQYF.

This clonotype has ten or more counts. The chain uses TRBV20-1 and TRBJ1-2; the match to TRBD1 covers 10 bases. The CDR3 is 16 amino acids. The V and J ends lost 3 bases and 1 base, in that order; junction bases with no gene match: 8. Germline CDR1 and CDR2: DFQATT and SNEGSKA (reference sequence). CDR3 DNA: TGCAGTGCTAGTCTCGGGACAGGGGCCGATAACTATGGCTACACCTTC. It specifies CSASLGTGADNYGYTF.

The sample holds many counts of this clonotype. This CDR3 is CASRTGQPNEKLFF. As DNA, the CDR3 is TGTGCCAGCAGGACGGGACAGCCAAATGAAAAACTGTTTTTT. This chain links TRBV6-2 or TRBV6-3 with TRBJ1-4; 7 positions match TRBD1. V shed 6 bases and J 5 bases; nucleotides not matched to a gene: 6. Germline CDR1 and CDR2: MNHEY and SVGEGT. The CDR3 runs to 14 residues.

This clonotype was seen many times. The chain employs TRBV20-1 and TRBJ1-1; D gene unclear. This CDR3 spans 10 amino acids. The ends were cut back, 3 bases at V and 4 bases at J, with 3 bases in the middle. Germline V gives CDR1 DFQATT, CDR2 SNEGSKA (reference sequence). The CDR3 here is CSASGTEAFF. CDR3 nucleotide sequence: TGCAGTGCTAGTGGCACTGAAGCTTTCTTT.

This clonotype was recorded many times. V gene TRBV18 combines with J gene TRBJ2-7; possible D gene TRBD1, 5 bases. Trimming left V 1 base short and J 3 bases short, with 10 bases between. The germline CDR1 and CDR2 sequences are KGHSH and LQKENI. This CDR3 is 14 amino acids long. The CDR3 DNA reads TGTGCCAGCTCACCACTCCAGGGCCACTACGAGCAGTACTTC. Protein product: CASSPLQGHYEQYF.

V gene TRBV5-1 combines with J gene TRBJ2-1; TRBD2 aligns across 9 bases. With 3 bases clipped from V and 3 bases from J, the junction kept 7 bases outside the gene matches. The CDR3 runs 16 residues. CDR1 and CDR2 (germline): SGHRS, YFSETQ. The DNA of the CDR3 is TGCGCCAGCAGCTACGCGTCTAGCGGGGTCTACAATGAGCAGTTCTTC. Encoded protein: CASSYASSGVYNEQFF. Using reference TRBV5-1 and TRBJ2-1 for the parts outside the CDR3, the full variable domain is KAGVTQTPRYLIKTRGQQVTLSCSPISGHRSVSWYQQTPGQGLQFLFEYFSETQRNKGNFPGRFSGRQFSNSRSEMNVSTLELGDSALYLCASSYASSGVYNEQFFGPGTRLTVL.

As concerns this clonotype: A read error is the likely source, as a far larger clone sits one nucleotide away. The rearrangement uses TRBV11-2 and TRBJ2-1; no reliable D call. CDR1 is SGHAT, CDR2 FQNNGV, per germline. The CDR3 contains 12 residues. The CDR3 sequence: CASSLNSETQHF. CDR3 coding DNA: TGTGCCAGCAGCTTAAACAGTGAGACCCAGCACTTC.

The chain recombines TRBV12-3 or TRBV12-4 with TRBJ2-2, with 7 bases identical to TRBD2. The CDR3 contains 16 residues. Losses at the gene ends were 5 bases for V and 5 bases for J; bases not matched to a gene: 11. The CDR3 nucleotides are TGTGCCAGCAGTCGTGGACTAGAAATTAATACCGGGGAGCTGTTTTTT. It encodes CASSRGLEINTGELFF.

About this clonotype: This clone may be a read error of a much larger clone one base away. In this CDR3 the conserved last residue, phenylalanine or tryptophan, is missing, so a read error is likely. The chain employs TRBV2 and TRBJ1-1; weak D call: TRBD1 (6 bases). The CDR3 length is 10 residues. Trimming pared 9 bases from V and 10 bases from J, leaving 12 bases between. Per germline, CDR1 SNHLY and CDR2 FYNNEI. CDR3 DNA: TGTGCCAGTGCGGGGGGGCCAGCTTTCTCT. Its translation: CASAGGPAFS.

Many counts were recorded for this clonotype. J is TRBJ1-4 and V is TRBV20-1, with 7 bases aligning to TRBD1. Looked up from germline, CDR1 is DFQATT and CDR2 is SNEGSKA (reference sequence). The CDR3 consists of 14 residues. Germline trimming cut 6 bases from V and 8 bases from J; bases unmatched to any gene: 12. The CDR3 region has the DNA TGCAGTGCGATAACACAGGGGTTCGGGGAAAAACTGTTTTTT. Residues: CSAITQGFGEKLFF.

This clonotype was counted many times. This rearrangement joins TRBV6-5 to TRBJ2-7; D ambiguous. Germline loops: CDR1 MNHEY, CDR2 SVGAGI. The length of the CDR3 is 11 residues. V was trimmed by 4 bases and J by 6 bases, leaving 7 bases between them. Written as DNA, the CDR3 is TGTGCCAGCAGTTTCAACGGCGAGCAGTACTTC. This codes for CASSFNGEQYF.

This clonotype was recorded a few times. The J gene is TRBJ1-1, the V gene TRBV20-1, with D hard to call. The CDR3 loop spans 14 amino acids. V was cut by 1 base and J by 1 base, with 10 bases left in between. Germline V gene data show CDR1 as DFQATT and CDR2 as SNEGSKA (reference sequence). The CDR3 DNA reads TGCAGTGCTAGAGTTCAGTTGAGGAACACTGAAGCTTTCTTT. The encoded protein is CSARVQLRNTEAFF.

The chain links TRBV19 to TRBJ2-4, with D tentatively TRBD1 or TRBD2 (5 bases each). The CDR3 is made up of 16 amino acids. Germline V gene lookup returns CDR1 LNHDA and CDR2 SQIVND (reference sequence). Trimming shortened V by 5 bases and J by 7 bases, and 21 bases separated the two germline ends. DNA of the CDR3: TGTGCCAGTAGTCTTCCCGGGGCACCCTCCTGGAACATTCAGTACTTC. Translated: CASSLPGAPSWNIQYF.

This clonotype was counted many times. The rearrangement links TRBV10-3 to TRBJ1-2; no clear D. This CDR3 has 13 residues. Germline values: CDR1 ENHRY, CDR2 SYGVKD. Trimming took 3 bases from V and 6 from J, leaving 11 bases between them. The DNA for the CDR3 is TGTGCCATCAGTGACCGGGTCTACGATGGCTACACCTTC. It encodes CAISDRVYDGYTF.

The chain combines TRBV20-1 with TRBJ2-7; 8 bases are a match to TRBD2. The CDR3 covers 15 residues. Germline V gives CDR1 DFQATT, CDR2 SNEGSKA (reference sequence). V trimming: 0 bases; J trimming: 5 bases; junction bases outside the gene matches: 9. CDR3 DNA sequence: TGCAGTGCTAGAGATCTTAACGGGAGGGCCAACGAGCAGTACTTC. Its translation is CSARDLNGRANEQYF.

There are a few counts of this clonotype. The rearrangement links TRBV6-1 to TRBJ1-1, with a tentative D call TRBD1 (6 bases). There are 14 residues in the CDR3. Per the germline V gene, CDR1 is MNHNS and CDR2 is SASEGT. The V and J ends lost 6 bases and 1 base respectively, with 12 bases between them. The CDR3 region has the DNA TGTGCCAGCAGGCAAGGGGGTACGAACACTGAAGCTTTCTTT. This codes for CASRQGGTNTEAFF.

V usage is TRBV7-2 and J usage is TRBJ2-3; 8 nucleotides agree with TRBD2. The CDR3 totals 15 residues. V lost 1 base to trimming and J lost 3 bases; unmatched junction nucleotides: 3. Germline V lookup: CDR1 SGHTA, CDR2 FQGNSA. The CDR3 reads CASSLGGLATDTQYF. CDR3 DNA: TGTGCCAGCAGCTTAGGAGGACTAGCTACAGATACGCAGTATTTT.

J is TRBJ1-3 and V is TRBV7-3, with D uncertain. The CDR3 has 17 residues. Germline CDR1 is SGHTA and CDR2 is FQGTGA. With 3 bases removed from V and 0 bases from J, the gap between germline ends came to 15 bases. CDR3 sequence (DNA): TGTGCCAGCAGCTTTGACGCGCCCACCCGCTCTGGAAACACCATATATTTT. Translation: CASSFDAPTRSGNTIYF.

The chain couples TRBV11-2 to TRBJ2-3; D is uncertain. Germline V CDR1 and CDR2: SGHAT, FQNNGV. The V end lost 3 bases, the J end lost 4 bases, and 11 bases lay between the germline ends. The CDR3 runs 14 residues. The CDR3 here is CASSFGRIADTQYF. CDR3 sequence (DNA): TGTGCCAGCAGCTTTGGTAGAATCGCAGATACGCAGTATTTT. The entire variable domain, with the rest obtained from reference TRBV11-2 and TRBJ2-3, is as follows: EAGVAQSPRYKIIEKRQSVAFWCNPISGHATLYWYQQILGQGPKLLIQFQNNGVVDDSQLPKDRFSAERLKGVDSTLKIQPAKLEDSAVYLCASSFGRIADTQYFGPGTRLTVL.

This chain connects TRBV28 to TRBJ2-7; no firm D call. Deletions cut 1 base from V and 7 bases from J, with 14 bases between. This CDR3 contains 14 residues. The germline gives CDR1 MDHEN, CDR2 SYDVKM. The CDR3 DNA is TGTGCCAGCAGTTTATCGGCCCGGGTAGTGGAGCAGTACTTC. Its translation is CASSLSARVVEQYF.

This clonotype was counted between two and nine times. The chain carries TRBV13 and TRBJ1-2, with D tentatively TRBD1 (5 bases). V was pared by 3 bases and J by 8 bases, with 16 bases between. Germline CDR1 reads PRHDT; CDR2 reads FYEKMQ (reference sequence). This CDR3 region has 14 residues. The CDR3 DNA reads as TGTGCCAGCAGCTTTAGAGCGGGGGGATCCGGCTACACCTTC. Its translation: CASSFRAGGSGYTF.

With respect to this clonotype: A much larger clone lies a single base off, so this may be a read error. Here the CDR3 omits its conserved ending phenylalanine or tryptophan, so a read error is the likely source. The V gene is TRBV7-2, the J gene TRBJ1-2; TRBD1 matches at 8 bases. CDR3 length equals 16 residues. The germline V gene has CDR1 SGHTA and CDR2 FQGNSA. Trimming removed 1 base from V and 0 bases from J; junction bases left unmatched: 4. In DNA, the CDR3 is TGTGCCAGCAGCTTAGGAGGACAGGGAGCTAACTATGGCTACACCGTC. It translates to CASSLGGQGANYGYTV.

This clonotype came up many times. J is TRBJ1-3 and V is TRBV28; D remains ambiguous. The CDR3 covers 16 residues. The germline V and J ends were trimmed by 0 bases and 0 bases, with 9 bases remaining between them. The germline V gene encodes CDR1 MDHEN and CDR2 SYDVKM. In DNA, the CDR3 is TGTGCCAGCAGTTTATGGGCCACCTACTCTGGAAACACCATATATTTT. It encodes CASSLWATYSGNTIYF. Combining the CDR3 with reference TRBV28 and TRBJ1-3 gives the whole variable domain DVKVTQSSRYLVKRTGEKVFLECVQDMDHENMFWYRQDPGLGLRLIYFSYDVKMKEKGDIPEGYSVSREKKERFSLILESASTNQTSMYLCASSLWATYSGNTIYFGEGSWLTVV.

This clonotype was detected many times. DNA for the CDR3: TGTGCCAGCAGTTACGGCGGGAGGGCCGGGTACGAGCAGTACTTC. Residues: CASSYGGRAGYEQYF. The rearrangement links TRBV6-5 to TRBJ2-7, with 9 bases lining up with TRBD2. V gave up 2 bases and J gave up 4 bases; unmatched junction bases: 6. The germline V gene has CDR1 MNHEY and CDR2 SVGAGI. The CDR3 extends over 15 amino acids.

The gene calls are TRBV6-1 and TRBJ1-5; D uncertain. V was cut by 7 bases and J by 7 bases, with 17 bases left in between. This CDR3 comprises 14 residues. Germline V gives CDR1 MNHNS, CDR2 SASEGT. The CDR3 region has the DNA TGTGCCAGCAAATTACGAGGGATCCGCCAGCCCCAGCATTTT. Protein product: CASKLRGIRQPQHF.

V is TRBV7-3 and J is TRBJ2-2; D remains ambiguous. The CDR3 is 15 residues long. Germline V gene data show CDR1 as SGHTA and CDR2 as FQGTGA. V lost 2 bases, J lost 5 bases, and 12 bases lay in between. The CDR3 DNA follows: TGTGCCAGCAGCTTATCAGCCGTGGGAACCGGGGAGCTGTTTTTT. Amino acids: CASSLSAVGTGELFF.

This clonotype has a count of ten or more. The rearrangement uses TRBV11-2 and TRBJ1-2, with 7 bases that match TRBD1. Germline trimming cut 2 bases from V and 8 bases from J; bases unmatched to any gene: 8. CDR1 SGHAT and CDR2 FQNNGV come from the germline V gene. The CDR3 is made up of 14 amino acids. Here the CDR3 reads CASSLTGDIGGYTF. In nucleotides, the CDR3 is TGTGCCAGCAGCTTAACAGGGGACATTGGAGGCTACACCTTC.

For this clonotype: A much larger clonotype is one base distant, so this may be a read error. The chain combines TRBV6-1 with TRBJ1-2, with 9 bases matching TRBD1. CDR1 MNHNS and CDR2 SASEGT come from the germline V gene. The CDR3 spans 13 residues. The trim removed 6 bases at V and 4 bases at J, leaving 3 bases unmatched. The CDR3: CASREQGAYGYTF. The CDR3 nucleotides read TGTGCCAGCAGGGAACAGGGGGCCTATGGCTACACCTTC.